These 28 T cell receptor beta chains were all obtained from the same sample, sequenced in a study of cytotoxic CD8 clonotypes in ibrutinib-treated CLL. Profiled with immunoSEQ multiplex PCR; TCRdb holds only in-frame clones, not every one. The sample holds more than 85,000 clones, more than 70% seen once. This specimen consisted of PBMCs, obtained after 24 months of ibrutinib treatment. These receptors were collected from a human donor with chronic lymphocytic leukemia.

The chain joins TRBV11-2 to TRBJ1-1, with D possibly being TRBD1 (5 bases). This CDR3 has 15 residues. V gave up 1 base and J gave up 4 bases, with 13 bases separating them. Per germline, CDR1 SGHAT and CDR2 FQNNGV. CDR3 sequence (DNA): TGTGCCAGCAGCTTAGCCCCAGGGAGGGGCACTGAAGCTTTCTTT. This translates into CASSLAPGRGTEAFF.

V gene TRBV5-1 combines with J gene TRBJ2-3; D is uncertain. The CDR3 has 8 amino acids. Germline V gene lookup returns CDR1 SGHRS and CDR2 YFSETQ. V was trimmed by 1 base and J by 14 bases, leaving 2 bases between them. The CDR3 region has the DNA TGCGCCAGCAGCTTGTTGTATTTT. Translating it yields CASSLLYF.

The genes are TRBV15 and TRBJ2-5; D unclear. The V gene lost 3 bases and the J gene lost 3 bases, with 8 bases spanning the gap. The germline CDR1 and CDR2 sequences are LNHNV and YYDKDF (reference sequence). The CDR3 covers 13 residues. The CDR3 region is CATSRGQEETQYF. As DNA, the CDR3 is TGTGCCACCAGCAGGGGCCAAGAAGAGACCCAGTACTTC.

The chain combines TRBV29-1 with TRBJ2-7; the match to TRBD1 covers 11 bases. The trim removed 4 bases at V and 4 bases at J, leaving 6 bases unmatched. CDR3 length: 14 residues. The germline CDR1 and CDR2 sequences are SQVTM and ANQGSEA. CDR3: CSVVGTGGWYEQYF. The CDR3 DNA sequence: TGCAGCGTTGTCGGGACAGGGGGTTGGTACGAGCAGTACTTC.

This chain uses TRBV15 with TRBJ1-1, with D unclear. There are 16 residues in the CDR3. Trimming pared 2 bases from V and 0 bases from J, leaving 13 bases between. Germline loops: CDR1 LNHNV, CDR2 YYDKDF (reference sequence). The DNA for the CDR3 is TGTGCCACCAGCAGAACCGGGAGAGACGTGAACACTGAAGCTTTCTTT. It translates to CATSRTGRDVNTEAFF.

The chain has TRBV29-1 and TRBJ1-5; maybe TRBD1 (5 bases). The CDR3 runs 12 residues. The V gene lost 5 bases and the J gene lost 4 bases, with 9 bases spanning the gap. The germline gives CDR1 SQVTM, CDR2 ANQGSEA. This CDR3 reads CSVRQGNQPQHF. The CDR3 bases are TGCAGCGTTCGGCAGGGTAATCAGCCCCAGCATTTT. Using reference TRBV29-1 and TRBJ1-5 for the parts outside the CDR3, the full variable domain is SAVISQKPSRDICQRGTSLTIQCQVDSQVTMMFWYRQQPGQSLTLIATANQGSEATYESGFVIDKFPISRPNLTFSTLTVSNMSPEDSSIYLCSVRQGNQPQHFGDGTRLSIL.

This chain uses TRBV9 with TRBJ2-7; 7 bases fit TRBD2. In germline, CDR1 is SGDLS, CDR2 YYNGEE. This CDR3 has 14 residues. Trimming removed 7 bases from V and 2 bases from J; junction bases left unmatched: 9. DNA for the CDR3: TGTGCCAGCGCACTAGGGAGGGAGACCTACGAGCAGTACTTC. Its translation is CASALGRETYEQYF.

This chain links TRBV28 with TRBJ2-7; D is uncertain. CDR1 is MDHEN, CDR2 SYDVKM, per germline. V shed 3 bases and J shed 3 bases, with 9 bases lying between them. The CDR3 is 13 residues long. The CDR3 spells CASSFGVYYEQYF. CDR3 in DNA: TGTGCCAGCAGTTTTGGGGTTTACTACGAGCAGTACTTC.

The chain links TRBV19 to TRBJ1-1; TRBD1 aligns across 7 bases. J was trimmed by 10 bases and V by 4 bases; bases with no gene match: 9. There are 13 residues in the CDR3. CDR1 is LNHDA, CDR2 SQIVND, per germline (reference sequence). The CDR3 nucleotides are TGTGCCAGTAGTACGTTAGGGGGCTCCCGAGCTTTCTTT. This sequence encodes CASSTLGGSRAFF.

V usage is TRBV9 and J usage is TRBJ2-3; tentative D call: TRBD2 (5 bases). There are 16 residues in the CDR3. The V gene's germline CDR1 is SGDLS and CDR2 YYNGEE. V dropped 0 bases and J dropped 0 bases, with 11 bases sitting between them. The CDR3 loop reads CASSVGTRPSTDTQYF. The DNA of the CDR3 is TGTGCCAGCAGCGTAGGTACTAGGCCTAGCACAGATACGCAGTATTTT.

The CDR3 loop is CAWSGGLTSNQPQHF. DNA of the CDR3: TGTGCCTGGAGTGGTGGGCTGACTAGCAATCAGCCCCAGCATTTT. The rearrangement joins TRBV30 to TRBJ1-5; D not certain. This CDR3 is built from 15 residues. CDR1 GTSNPN and CDR2 SVGIG come from the germline V gene (reference sequence). Trimming took off 1 base at V and 0 bases at J, with 10 bases between the two ends.

The chain links TRBV11-2 to TRBJ2-7; a possible D gene is TRBD1 (5 bases). Trimming pared 1 base from V and 2 bases from J, leaving 12 bases between. This CDR3 has 15 residues. Per the germline V gene, CDR1 is SGHAT and CDR2 is FQNNGV. Here the CDR3 DNA reads TGTGCCAGCAGCTTAGCGGAAAGGGGTCCCTACGAGCAGTACTTC. This sequence encodes CASSLAERGPYEQYF.

The chain couples TRBV7-9 to TRBJ2-1, with 11 positions matching TRBD1. CDR1 and CDR2 (germline): SEHNR, FQNEAQ (reference sequence). The length of the CDR3 is 15 residues. V gave up 5 bases and J gave up 6 bases; unmatched junction bases: 6. Here the CDR3 DNA reads TGTGCCAGCAGCCGCTCGGGACAGGGGGGCAATGAGCAGTTCTTC. This translates into CASSRSGQGGNEQFF.

This chain joins TRBV14 and TRBJ2-5, with 9 bases aligning to TRBD2. Germline CDR1 is SGHDN and CDR2 is FVKESK. Trimming cost V 0 bases and J 3 bases; bases outside gene matches: 14. The CDR3 length is 19 residues. CDR3 in DNA: TGTGCCAGCAGCCAAGATATCCCTCAACTTGCGGGAGGGGAAGAGACCCAGTACTTC. Encoded protein: CASSQDIPQLAGGEETQYF.

This rearrangement joins TRBV5-5 to TRBJ2-7, with D possibly being TRBD2 (5 bases). Germline-derived CDR1 and CDR2 are SGHKS and YYEKEE (reference sequence). The CDR3 has 13 amino acids. Trimming pared 0 bases from V and 4 bases from J, leaving 8 bases between. This CDR3 reads CASSLARTYEQYF. The DNA of the CDR3 is TGTGCCAGCAGCTTGGCCAGGACTTACGAGCAGTACTTC.

As regards this clone: Within the sample, other DNA sequences also encode this same CDR3. The V call is TRBV6-6, the J call TRBJ1-4; 9 nucleotides line up with TRBD1. This CDR3 spans 15 amino acids. Per germline, CDR1 MNHNY and CDR2 SVGAGI (reference sequence). V was pared by 2 bases and J by 4 bases, with 2 bases of the junction left unmatched. Written as DNA, the CDR3 is TGTGCCAGCAGTTACCAGGGACAGGGTAATGAAAAACTGTTTTTT. As protein: CASSYQGQGNEKLFF.

The V and J genes are TRBV11-3 and TRBJ2-1; possibly TRBD1 or TRBD2 for D (6 bases each). Trimming removed 7 bases from V and 5 bases from J, with 12 bases in between. The germline gives CDR1 SGHNT, CDR2 YENEEA. The CDR3 covers 13 residues. The CDR3 region has the DNA TGTGCCAGCACCTTGGGGGGCCACAATGAGCAGTTCTTC. It codes for CASTLGGHNEQFF.

The chain has TRBV28 and TRBJ1-5; D not certain. The V and J ends lost 3 bases and 0 bases respectively, with 9 bases between them. From germline, CDR1 is MDHEN and CDR2 SYDVKM. The CDR3 totals 15 residues. CDR3 amino acids: CASSLDGYSNQPQHF. The CDR3 DNA is TGTGCCAGCAGTTTGGACGGTTATAGCAATCAGCCCCAGCATTTT. Variable domain in full (rest from reference TRBV28 and TRBJ1-5): DVKVTQSSRYLVKRTGEKVFLECVQDMDHENMFWYRQDPGLGLRLIYFSYDVKMKEKGDIPEGYSVSREKKERFSLILESASTNQTSMYLCASSLDGYSNQPQHFGDGTRLSIL.

V is TRBV5-1 and J is TRBJ2-5; D might be TRBD1 (5 bases). Looked up from germline, CDR1 is SGHRS and CDR2 is YFSETQ. The CDR3 is 12 amino acids. The V and J ends lost 3 bases and 5 bases respectively, with 8 bases between them. CDR3 DNA: TGCGCCAGCAGCTCGTCAGGGGAGACCCAGTACTTC. This encodes CASSSSGETQYF.

The CDR3 region has the DNA TGCAGCGTTAAACAGCATAAGGATAGCAATCAGCCCCAGCATTTT. It codes for CSVKQHKDSNQPQHF. The V and J genes are TRBV29-1 and TRBJ1-5; D call uncertain. V was clipped by 5 bases and J by 0 bases, with 14 bases between them. This CDR3 has 15 amino acids. Germline V gives CDR1 SQVTM, CDR2 ANQGSEA.

The chain combines TRBV5-1 with TRBJ2-7; tentatively, D is TRBD1 (5 bases). Trimming cost V 0 bases and J 2 bases, with 9 bases left between them. The CDR3 runs to 14 residues. The V gene's germline CDR1 is SGHRS and CDR2 YFSETQ. CDR3 loop: CASSLVLGAYEQYF. The CDR3 nucleotides read TGCGCCAGCAGCTTGGTGTTAGGGGCCTACGAGCAGTACTTC.

This clone was observed at least ten times. This chain uses TRBV5-1 with TRBJ2-5, with 8 bases matching TRBD1. Germline CDR1 SGHRS, CDR2 YFSETQ. The CDR3 is 16 amino acids. V lost 4 bases, J lost 2 bases, and 10 bases stayed unmatched. CDR3 sequence (DNA): TGCGCCAGCAGCATCACAGGGGGGAATCTTCAAGAGACCCAGTACTTC. This translates into CASSITGGNLQETQYF. Filled out from reference TRBV5-1 and TRBJ2-5, the complete variable domain reads KAGVTQTPRYLIKTRGQQVTLSCSPISGHRSVSWYQQTPGQGLQFLFEYFSETQRNKGNFPGRFSGRQFSNSRSEMNVSTLELGDSALYLCASSITGGNLQETQYFGPGTRLLVL.

This clone was observed a few times. The chain couples TRBV27 to TRBJ2-7, with unresolved D. Germline CDR1 is MNHEY and CDR2 is SMNVEV (reference sequence). Trimming left V 2 bases short and J 1 base short, with 12 bases between. CDR3 length: 15 residues. This CDR3 is CASSLKVGWSYEQYF. CDR3 nucleotides: TGTGCCAGCAGTTTAAAAGTCGGATGGTCCTACGAGCAGTACTTC.

V usage is TRBV4-3 and J usage is TRBJ1-1; D is undetermined. Germline V gives CDR1 LGHNA, CDR2 YSLEER. V dropped 0 bases and J dropped 0 bases, with 14 bases sitting between them. This CDR3 spans 17 amino acids. CDR3 protein: CASSQDRRGLMNTEAFF. In DNA, the CDR3 is TGCGCCAGCAGCCAAGACAGGCGGGGTCTGATGAACACTGAAGCTTTCTTT.

This clone was seen more than once but under ten times. This chain joins TRBV5-1 and TRBJ2-1, with D maybe TRBD2 (6 bases). The germline V gene has CDR1 SGHRS and CDR2 YFSETQ. V was shortened by 0 bases and J by 3 bases, with 10 bases between the two germline ends. The CDR3 runs to 15 residues. CDR3 amino acids: CASSLEIAVYNEQFF. CDR3 in DNA: TGCGCCAGCAGCTTGGAGATAGCGGTCTACAATGAGCAGTTCTTC.

The genes are TRBV11-2 and TRBJ2-3; D is unresolved. Germline assignment: CDR1 SGHAT and CDR2 FQNNGV. Trimming left V 1 base short and J 0 bases short, with 11 bases between. The CDR3 contains 16 residues. The CDR3 nucleotides are TGTGCCAGCAGCTTAGCCGCCCCGCCTAGCACAGATACGCAGTATTTT. Protein sequence: CASSLAAPPSTDTQYF.

The chain's CDR3 is CASSLGPVRTDTQYF. The CDR3 nucleotides read TGCGCCAGCAGCTTGGGGCCAGTACGCACAGATACGCAGTATTTT. The chain carries TRBV5-1 and TRBJ2-3; D is undetermined. V gave up 0 bases and J gave up 1 base, with 9 bases separating them. The CDR3 is 15 amino acids. Germline loops: CDR1 SGHRS, CDR2 YFSETQ.

V gene TRBV19 combines with J gene TRBJ1-5; no clear D gene. CDR1 LNHDA and CDR2 SQIVND come from the germline V gene (reference sequence). The length of the CDR3 is 15 residues. V lost 3 bases to trimming and J lost 1 base, with 10 bases between them. The CDR3 reads CASSILGESNQPQHF. The CDR3 bases are TGTGCCAGTAGTATCCTCGGAGAGAGCAATCAGCCCCAGCATTTT.